Each of the 6 T cell receptor beta chains below was sequenced from the same sample in a study of T cells after yellow fever vaccination. Via MiXCR, TCRdb re-called the 5' RACE reads, giving one row per CDR3 protein. The repertoire consists of 180,000 or so distinct CDR3 sequences, with approximately 10% occurring once and the leading ten covering about 40%. The sequencing here drew on CD8+ T cells sorted from PBMCs, taken 15 days after the yellow fever booster vaccination. These receptor sequences come from a young man who received the YFV17D yellow fever vaccine.

The chain carries TRBV9 and TRBJ1-4; D not certain. CDR1 and CDR2 (germline): SGDLS, YYNGEE. The ends were cut back, 0 bases at V and 5 bases at J, with 11 bases in the middle. CDR3 length: 15 residues. Written as DNA, the CDR3 is TGTGCCAGCAGCGTAGACCCGGTGGCAAATGAAAAACTGTTTTTT. Translation: CASSVDPVANEKLFF.

This chain uses TRBV9 with TRBJ2-1; 7 bases map to TRBD2. The V segment lost 0 bases and the J segment 2 bases; nucleotides outside the gene matches: 8. The germline gives CDR1 SGDLS, CDR2 YYNGEE. The CDR3 runs to 17 residues. In DNA, the CDR3 is TGTGCCAGCAGCGTAGCTCCGCGGGGGACTCCCTACAATGAGCAGTTCTTC. Residues: CASSVAPRGTPYNEQFF.

The V and J genes are TRBV7-2 and TRBJ2-2; TRBD2 agrees at 13 bases. Germline V gene data show CDR1 as SGHTA and CDR2 as FQGNSA. V lost 4 bases and J lost 1; bases outside the gene matches: 6. This CDR3 is 18 amino acids long. CDR3 nucleotides: TGTGCCAGCAGCTATCCGACTAGCGGGGGGCAGAACACCGGGGAGCTGTTTTTT. Translating it yields CASSYPTSGGQNTGELFF.

V is TRBV9 and J is TRBJ1-2; D perhaps matches TRBD1 (5 bases). The CDR3 loop spans 15 amino acids. Deletions cut 4 bases from V and 0 bases from J, with 13 bases between. Germline CDR1 SGDLS, CDR2 YYNGEE. In DNA, the CDR3 is TGTGCCAGCAGCCTTGGGACGGAAACTAACTATGGCTACACCTTC. It is translated as CASSLGTETNYGYTF.

The sample holds many counts of this clonotype. The CDR3 sequence: CASSPGHFQGYGYTF. CDR3 sequence (DNA): TGCGCCAGCAGCCCGGGACACTTCCAAGGGTATGGCTACACCTTC. The chain couples TRBV4-1 to TRBJ1-2; weak D call: TRBD1 (6 bases). Germline CDR1 MGHRA, CDR2 YSYEKL. V was clipped by 4 bases and J by 5 bases, with 17 bases between them. The CDR3 is 15 residues long.

The V call is TRBV7-9, the J call TRBJ1-1, with D uncertain. This CDR3 region has 13 residues. V was clipped by 10 bases and J by 0 bases, with 12 bases between them. The V gene's germline CDR1 is SEHNR and CDR2 FQNEAQ (reference sequence). CDR3 nucleotide sequence: TGTGCCACCTCGAACACCTTGAACACTGAAGCTTTCTTT. It is translated as CATSNTLNTEAFF.